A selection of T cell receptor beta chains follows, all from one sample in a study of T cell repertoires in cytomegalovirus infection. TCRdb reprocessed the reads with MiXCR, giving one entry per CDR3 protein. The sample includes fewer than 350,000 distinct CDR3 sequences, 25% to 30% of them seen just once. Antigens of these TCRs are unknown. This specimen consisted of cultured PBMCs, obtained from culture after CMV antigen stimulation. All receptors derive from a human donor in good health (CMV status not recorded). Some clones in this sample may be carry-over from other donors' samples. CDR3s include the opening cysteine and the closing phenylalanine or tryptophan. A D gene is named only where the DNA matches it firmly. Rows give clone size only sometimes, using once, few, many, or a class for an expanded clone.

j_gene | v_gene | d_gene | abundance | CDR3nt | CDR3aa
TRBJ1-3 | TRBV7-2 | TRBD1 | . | TGTGCCAGCAGCTCGCACAGGGGAGGGTCTGGAAACACCATATATTTT | CASSSHRGGSGNTIYF
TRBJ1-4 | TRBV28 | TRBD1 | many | TGTGCCAGCAGCACCGGGACAGGGATCGAAAAACTGTTTTTT | CASSTGTGIEKLFF
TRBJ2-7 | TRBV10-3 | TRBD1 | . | TGTGCCATCAGCGAAACGGGACAGGGCAACGAGCAGTACTTC | CAISETGQGNEQYF
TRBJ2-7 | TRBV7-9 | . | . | TGTGCCAGCAGCAGTTCGGACAGAGGTTCCTACGAGCAGTACTTC | CASSSSDRGSYEQYF
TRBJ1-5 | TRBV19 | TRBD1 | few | TGTGCCAGTAGGCTAGGGACAGGGAATCAGCCCCAGCATTTT | CASRLGTGNQPQHF
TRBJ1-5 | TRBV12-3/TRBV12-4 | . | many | TGTGCCAGCAGTTTTACAGTCCATCAGCCCCAGCATTTT | CASSFTVHQPQHF
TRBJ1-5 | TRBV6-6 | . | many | TGTGCCAGCAGTTACGCCAGGTCCCCTCAGCCCCAGCATTTT | CASSYARSPQPQHF
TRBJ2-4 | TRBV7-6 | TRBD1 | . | TGTGCCAGCAGCTTCAGGGGGCGGGGTGAGAAAAACATTCAGTACTTC | CASSFRGRGEKNIQYF
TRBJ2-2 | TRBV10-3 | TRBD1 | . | TGTGCCATCAGTTTTATACGGGACAGGGCGAGCTCGGAACGCGGGGAGCTGTTTTTT | CAISFIRDRASSERGELFF
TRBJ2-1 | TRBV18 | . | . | TGTGCCAGCTCACCACCGGGGTTAGCCGGCTACAATGAGCAGTTCTTC | CASSPPGLAGYNEQFF
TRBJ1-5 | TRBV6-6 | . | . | TGTGCCAGCAGTTACCCCCTGGGGGGGGGAAGGGATCAGCCCCAGCATTTT | CASSYPLGGGRDQPQHF
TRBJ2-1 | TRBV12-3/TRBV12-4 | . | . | TGTGCCAGCAGTTTATTTCAACAGGGTTTCAATGAGCAGTTCTTC | CASSLFQQGFNEQFF
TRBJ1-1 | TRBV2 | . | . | TGTGCCAGCACTATTAACCAGGGGACAACCTATGAAGCTTTCTTT | CASTINQGTTYEAFF
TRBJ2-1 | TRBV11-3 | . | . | TGTGCCAGCAGCCCTGGCGGGGAAGTCTGGAATGAGCAGTTCTTC | CASSPGGEVWNEQFF
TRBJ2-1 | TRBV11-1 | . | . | TGTGCCAGCAGCTTAGGGGAGCTGAATCACGATGAGCAGTTCTTC | CASSLGELNHDEQFF
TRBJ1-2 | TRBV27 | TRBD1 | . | TGTGCCAGCAGTCCACAGGGGAATGGCTACACCTTC | CASSPQGNGYTF
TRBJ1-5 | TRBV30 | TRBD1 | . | TGTGCCTGGACCACGGGACAGCTATTGAGCAATCAGCCCCAGCATTTT | CAWTTGQLLSNQPQHF
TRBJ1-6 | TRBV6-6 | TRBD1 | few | TGTGCCAGCAGTCTGACCGACAGGGCTGGCGGATCACCCCTCCACTTT | CASSLTDRAGGSPLHF
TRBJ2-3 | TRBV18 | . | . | TGTGCCAGCTCACCACGGGATCCAAGGGGGGATACGCAGTATTTT | CASSPRDPRGDTQYF
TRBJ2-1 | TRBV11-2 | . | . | TGTGCCAGTAATGGAGGGGGGCCCTACAATGAGCAGTTCTTC | CASNGGGPYNEQFF
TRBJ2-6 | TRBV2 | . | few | TGTGCCAGCAGTGAATCCAGTTCTGGGGCCAACGTCCTGACTTTC | CASSESSSGANVLTF
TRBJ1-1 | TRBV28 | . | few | TGTGCCACCTTAACACAGGGCACCGCCGAAGCTTTCTTT | CATLTQGTAEAFF
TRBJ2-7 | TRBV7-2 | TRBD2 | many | TGTGCCAGCAGCTTTTTGGCCCCTGACGGGGGGGAGCAGTACTTC | CASSFLAPDGGEQYF
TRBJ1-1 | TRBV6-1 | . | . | TGTGCCAGCAGTGAAGCGGGGTTCCGTGGGGCTTTCTTT | CASSEAGFRGAFF
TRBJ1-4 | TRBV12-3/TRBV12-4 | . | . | TGTGCCAGCAGCTCCGGGACACTACACACGGTTTTT | CASSSGTLHTVF
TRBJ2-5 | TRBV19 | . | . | TGTGCCAGCCGTCGGGACGCCAGGGAGACCCAGTACTTC | CASRRDARETQYF
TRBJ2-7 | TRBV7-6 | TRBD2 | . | TGTGCCAGCAGCCCTAGACTAGCGGGAGCGTCCTCCTACGAGCAGTACTTC | CASSPRLAGASSYEQYF
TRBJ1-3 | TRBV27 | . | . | TGTGCCAGCAGTGGAAACGCGGGACAATCGCCTGGAAACACCATATATTTT | CASSGNAGQSPGNTIYF
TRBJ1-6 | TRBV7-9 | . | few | TGTGCCAGCAGCTTCCCCTCCGGGGCCCTCCACTTT | CASSFPSGALHF
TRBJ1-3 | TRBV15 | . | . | TGTGCCACCAGCAGAGAACGTGTAGGGGCTGGAAACACCATATATTTT | CATSRERVGAGNTIYF
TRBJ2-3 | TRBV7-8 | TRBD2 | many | TGTGCCAGCAGCGACAGCGGGGGCATGGATACGCAGTATTTT | CASSDSGGMDTQYF
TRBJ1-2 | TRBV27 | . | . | TGTGCCAGCAGTTTAAGAACGGATCGGAGAAACTATGGCTACACCTTC | CASSLRTDRRNYGYTF
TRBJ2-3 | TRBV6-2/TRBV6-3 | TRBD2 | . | TGTGCCAGCAGTTACGAAGCGGGAGTGGGGGATACGCAGTATTTT | CASSYEAGVGDTQYF
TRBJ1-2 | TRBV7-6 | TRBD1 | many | TGTGCCAGCAGCCCGAGACAGGGATCGACAGGCTACACCTTC | CASSPRQGSTGYTF
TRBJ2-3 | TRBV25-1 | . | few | TGTGCCAGCAGTGAAGGCGACAGGACTAGCACAGATACGCAGTATTTT | CASSEGDRTSTDTQYF
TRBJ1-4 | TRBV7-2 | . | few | TGTGCCAGCAGCTTTCCGGGAGTATGGGAAAAACTGTTTTTT | CASSFPGVWEKLFF
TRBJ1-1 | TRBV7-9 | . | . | TGTGCCAGCAGCTCCAAGGACACCCTAGAAGCTTTCTTT | CASSSKDTLEAFF
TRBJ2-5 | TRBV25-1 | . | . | TGTGCCAGCAGTAGCGGTGGGTGGGAACAAGAGACCCAGTACTTC | CASSSGGWEQETQYF
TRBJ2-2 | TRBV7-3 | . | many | TGTGCCAGCAGCTCCCCTAACACCGGGGAGCTGTTTTTT | CASSSPNTGELFF
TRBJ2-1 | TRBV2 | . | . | TGTGCCAGCAGTGAAGGTAGGAGTTTCAATGAGCAGTTCTTC | CASSEGRSFNEQFF
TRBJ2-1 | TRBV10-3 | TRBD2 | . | TGTGCCATCAGTGCCACTAGCGGACTTTTGGATGAGCAGTTCTTC | CAISATSGLLDEQFF
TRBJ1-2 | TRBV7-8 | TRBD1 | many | TGTGCCAGCAGCTCCGAGGACAGGGGTGGCTACACCTTC | CASSSEDRGGYTF
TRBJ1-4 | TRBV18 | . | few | TGTGCCAGCTCACCGTCGCCGGATCATAATGAAAAACTGTTTTTT | CASSPSPDHNEKLFF
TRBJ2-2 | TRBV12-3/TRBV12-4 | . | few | TGTGCCAGCAGTTTAGGCGGACAGAGCACGTTTTTT | CASSLGGQSTFF
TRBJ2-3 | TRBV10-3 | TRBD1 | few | TGTGCCATCAGTGGAACAGGGGGCACAGATACGCAGTATTTT | CAISGTGGTDTQYF
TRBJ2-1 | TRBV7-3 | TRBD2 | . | TGTGCCAGCTCGGGGGGAACTGAGCAGTTCTTC | CASSGGTEQFF
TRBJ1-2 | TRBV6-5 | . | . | TGTGCCAGCAGTTACTCAGGGCTGGGGAACTATGGCTACACCTTC | CASSYSGLGNYGYTF
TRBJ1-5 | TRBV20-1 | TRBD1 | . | TGCAGTGCTAGAGATCTAAGGAGACAGGGGACCCAGCCCCAGCATTTT | CSARDLRRQGTQPQHF
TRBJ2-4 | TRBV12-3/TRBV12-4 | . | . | TGTGCCAGCAGCCCCATCCGCGGATCCCCTTCCCCTAACATTCAGTACTTC | CASSPIRGSPSPNIQYF
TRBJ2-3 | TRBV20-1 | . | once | TGCAGTGCTAGACTTTTCACAGATACGCAGTATTTT | CSARLFTDTQYF
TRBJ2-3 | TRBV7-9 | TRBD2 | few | TGTGCCAGCAGCGCCCTAGCGGGAGGGCTAACAGATACGCAGTATTTT | CASSALAGGLTDTQYF
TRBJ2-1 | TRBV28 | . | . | TGTGCCAGCAGTTCCGGACAGATCTACAATGAGCAGTTCTTC | CASSSGQIYNEQFF
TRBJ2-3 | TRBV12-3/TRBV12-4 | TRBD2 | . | TGTGCCAGCAGACTAGCGGGGGAGACGAGCACAGATACGCAGTATTTT | CASRLAGETSTDTQYF
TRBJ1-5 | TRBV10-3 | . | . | TGTGCCATCAGCCCCGGGTCAGGACAGCCCCAGCATTTT | CAISPGSGQPQHF
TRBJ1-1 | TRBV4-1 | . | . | TGCGCCAGCAGCCTCAAGTTAGTACAGTTACAAACTGAAGCTTTCTTT | CASSLKLVQLQTEAFF
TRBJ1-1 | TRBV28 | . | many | TGTGCCAGCGTAGGACAGTTGAACACTGAAGCTTTCTTT | CASVGQLNTEAFF
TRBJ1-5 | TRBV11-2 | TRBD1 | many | TGTGCCAGCAGCTTAGAGGGACAGAGCAATCAGCCCCAGCATTTT | CASSLEGQSNQPQHF
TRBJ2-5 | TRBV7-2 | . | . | TGTGCCAGCAGCTTCGACCCGAAGACCCAGTACTTC | CASSFDPKTQYF
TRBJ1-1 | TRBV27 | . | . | TGTGCCAGCAATAAGGGACGTGCGGCCACTGAAGCTTTCTTT | CASNKGRAATEAFF
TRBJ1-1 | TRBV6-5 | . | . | TGTGCCAGCAGTCTGCTTGAGGGGAGGAGGAACACTGAAGCTTTCTTT | CASSLLEGRRNTEAFF